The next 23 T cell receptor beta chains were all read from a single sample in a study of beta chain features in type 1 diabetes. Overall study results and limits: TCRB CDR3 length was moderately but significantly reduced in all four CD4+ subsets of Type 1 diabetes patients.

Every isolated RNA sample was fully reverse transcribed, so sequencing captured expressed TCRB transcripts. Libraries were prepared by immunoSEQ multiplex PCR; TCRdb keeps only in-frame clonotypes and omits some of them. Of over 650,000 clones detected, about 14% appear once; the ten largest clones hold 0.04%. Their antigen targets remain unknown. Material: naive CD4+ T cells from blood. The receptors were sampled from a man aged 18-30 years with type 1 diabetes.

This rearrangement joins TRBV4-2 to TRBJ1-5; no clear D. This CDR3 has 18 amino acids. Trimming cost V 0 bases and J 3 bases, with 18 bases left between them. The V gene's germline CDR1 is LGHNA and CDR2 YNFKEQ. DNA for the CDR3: TGTGCCAGCAGCCAAGATCTTCGCAGCCCTATGAACAATCAGCCCCAGCATTTT. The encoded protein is CASSQDLRSPMNNQPQHF.

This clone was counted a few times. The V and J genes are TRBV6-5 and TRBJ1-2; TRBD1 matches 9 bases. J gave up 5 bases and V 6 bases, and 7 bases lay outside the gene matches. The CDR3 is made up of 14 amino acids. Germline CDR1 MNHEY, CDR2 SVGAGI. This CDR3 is CASRPPGTGYGYTF. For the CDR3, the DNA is TGTGCCAGCAGGCCTCCCGGGACAGGGTATGGCTACACCTTC.

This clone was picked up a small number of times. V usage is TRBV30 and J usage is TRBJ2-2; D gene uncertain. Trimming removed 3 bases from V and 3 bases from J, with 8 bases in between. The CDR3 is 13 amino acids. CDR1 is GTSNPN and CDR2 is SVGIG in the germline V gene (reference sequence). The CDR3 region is CAWRVRDTGELFF. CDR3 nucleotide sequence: TGTGCCTGGAGGGTACGGGACACCGGGGAGCTGTTTTTT.

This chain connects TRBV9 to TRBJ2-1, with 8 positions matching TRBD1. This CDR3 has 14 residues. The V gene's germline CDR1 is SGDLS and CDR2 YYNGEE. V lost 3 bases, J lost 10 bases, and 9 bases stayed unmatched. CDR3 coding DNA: TGTGCCAGCAGCGCCCAGGGGGCTTTAGCCGAGCAGTTCTTC. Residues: CASSAQGALAEQFF.

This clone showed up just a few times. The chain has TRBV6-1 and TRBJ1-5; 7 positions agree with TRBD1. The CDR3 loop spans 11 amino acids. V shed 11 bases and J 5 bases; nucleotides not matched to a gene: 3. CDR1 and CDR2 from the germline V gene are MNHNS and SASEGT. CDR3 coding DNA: TGTGCCTCCAGGGGGGATCAGCCCCAGCATTTT. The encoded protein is CASRGDQPQHF.

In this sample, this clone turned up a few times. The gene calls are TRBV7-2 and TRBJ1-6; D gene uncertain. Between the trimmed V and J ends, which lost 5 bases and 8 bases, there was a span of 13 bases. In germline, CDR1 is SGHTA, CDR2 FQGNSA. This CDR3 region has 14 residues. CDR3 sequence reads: CASSPDGTYSPLHF. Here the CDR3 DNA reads TGTGCCAGCAGCCCGGACGGCACCTATTCACCCCTCCACTTT.

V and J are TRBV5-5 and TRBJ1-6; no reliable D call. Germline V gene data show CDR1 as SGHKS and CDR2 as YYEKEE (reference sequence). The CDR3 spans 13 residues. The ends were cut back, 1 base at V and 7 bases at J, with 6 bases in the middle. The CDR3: CASSLSLNSPLHF. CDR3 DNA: TGTGCCAGCAGCTTGAGTCTGAATTCACCCCTCCACTTT.

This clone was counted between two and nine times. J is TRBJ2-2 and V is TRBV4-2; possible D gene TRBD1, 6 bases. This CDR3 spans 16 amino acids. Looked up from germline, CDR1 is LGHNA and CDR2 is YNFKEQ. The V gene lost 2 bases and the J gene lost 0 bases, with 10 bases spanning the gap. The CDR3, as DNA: TGTGCCAGCAGCCAACCTGGGACAACGAACACCGGGGAGCTGTTTTTT. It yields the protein CASSQPGTTNTGELFF.

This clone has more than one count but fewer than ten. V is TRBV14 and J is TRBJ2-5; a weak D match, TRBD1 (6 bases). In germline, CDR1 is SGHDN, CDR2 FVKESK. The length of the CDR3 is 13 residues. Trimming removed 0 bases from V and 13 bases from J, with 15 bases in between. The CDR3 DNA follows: TGTGCCAGCAGCCAAGATCGGCGAGGGACACCGTACTTC. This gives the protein CASSQDRRGTPYF.

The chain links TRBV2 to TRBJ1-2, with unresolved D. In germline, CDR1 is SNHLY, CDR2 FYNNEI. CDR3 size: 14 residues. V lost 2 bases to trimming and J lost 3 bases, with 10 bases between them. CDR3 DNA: TGTGCCAGCAGTGAATTTTACGTCGACTATGGCTACACCTTC. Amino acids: CASSEFYVDYGYTF.

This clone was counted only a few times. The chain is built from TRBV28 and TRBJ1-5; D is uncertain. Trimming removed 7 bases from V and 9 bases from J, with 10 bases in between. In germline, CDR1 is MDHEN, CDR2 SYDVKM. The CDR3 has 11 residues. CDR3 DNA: TGTGCCAGCACACTGATGAGGCCCCAGCATTTT. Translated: CASTLMRPQHF.

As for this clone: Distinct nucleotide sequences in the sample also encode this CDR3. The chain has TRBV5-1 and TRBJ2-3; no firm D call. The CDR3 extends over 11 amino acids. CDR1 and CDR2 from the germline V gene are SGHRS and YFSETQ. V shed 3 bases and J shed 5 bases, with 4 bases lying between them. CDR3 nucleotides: TGCGCCAGCAGCTCTCGAGATACGCAGTATTTT. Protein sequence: CASSSRDTQYF.

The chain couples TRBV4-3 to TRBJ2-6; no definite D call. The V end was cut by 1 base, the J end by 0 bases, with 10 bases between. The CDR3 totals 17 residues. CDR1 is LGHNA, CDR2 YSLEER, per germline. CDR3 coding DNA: TGCGCCAGCAGCCAAGGCCGTTTTCTCTCTGGGGCCAACGTCCTGACTTTC. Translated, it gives CASSQGRFLSGANVLTF.

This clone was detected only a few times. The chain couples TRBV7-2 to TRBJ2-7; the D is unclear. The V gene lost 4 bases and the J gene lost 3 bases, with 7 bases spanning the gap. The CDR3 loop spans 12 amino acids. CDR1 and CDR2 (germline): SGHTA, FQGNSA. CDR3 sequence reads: CASSSDLYEQYF. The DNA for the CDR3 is TGTGCCAGCAGCTCGGACCTCTACGAGCAGTACTTC. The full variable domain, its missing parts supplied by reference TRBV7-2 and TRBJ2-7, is GAGVSQSPSNKVTEKGKDVELRCDPISGHTALYWYRQSLGQGLEFLIYFQGNSAPDKSGLPSDRFSAERTGGSVSTLTIQRTQQEDSAVYLCASSSDLYEQYFGPGTRLTVT.

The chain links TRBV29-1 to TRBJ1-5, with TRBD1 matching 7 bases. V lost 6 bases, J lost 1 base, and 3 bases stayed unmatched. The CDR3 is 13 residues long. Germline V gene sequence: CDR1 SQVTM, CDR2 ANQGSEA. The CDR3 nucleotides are TGCAGCGTGGAGACAGGGAGCAATCAGCCCCAGCATTTT. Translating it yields CSVETGSNQPQHF.

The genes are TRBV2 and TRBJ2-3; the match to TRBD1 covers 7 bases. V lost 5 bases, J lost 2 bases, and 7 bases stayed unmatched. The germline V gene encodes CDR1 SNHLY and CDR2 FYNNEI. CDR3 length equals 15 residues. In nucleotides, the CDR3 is TGTGCCAGCAGTCTAGATAGGGGGCCCACAGATACGCAGTATTTT. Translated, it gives CASSLDRGPTDTQYF. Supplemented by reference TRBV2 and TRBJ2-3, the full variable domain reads EPEVTQTPSHQVTQMGQEVILRCVPISNHLYFYWYRQILGQKVEFLVSFYNNEISEKSEIFDDQFSVERPDGSNFTLKIRSTKLEDSAMYFCASSLDRGPTDTQYFGPGTRLTVL.

The CDR3 protein is CASSVGTSGTSGANVLTF. The CDR3 bases are TGTGCCAGCAGTGTTGGGACTAGCGGCACCTCTGGGGCCAACGTCCTGACTTTC. The V and J genes are TRBV25-1 and TRBJ2-6, with 11 bases that match TRBD2. The CDR3 spans 18 residues. The J segment lost 0 bases and the V segment lost 4 bases, leaving 5 bases of the junction unmatched. Germline V gives CDR1 MGHDK, CDR2 SYGVNS.

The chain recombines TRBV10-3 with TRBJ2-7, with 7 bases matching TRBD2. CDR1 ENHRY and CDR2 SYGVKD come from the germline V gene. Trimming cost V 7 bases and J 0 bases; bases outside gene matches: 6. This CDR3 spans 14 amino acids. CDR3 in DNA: TGTGCCATCAAGCCGGGAGGAGGCTCCTACGAGCAGTACTTC. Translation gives CAIKPGGGSYEQYF.

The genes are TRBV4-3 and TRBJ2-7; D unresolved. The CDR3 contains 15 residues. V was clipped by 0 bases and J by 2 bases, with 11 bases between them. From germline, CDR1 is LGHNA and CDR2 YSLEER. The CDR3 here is CASSQDRLLPYEQYF. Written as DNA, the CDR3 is TGCGCCAGCAGCCAAGATCGGTTGTTACCCTACGAGCAGTACTTC.

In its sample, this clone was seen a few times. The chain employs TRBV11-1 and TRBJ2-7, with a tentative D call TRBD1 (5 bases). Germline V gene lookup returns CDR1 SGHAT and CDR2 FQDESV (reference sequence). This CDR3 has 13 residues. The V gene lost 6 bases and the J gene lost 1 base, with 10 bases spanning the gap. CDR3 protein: CASRSRVSYEQYF. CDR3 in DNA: TGTGCCAGCAGGAGCAGGGTATCCTACGAGCAGTACTTC.

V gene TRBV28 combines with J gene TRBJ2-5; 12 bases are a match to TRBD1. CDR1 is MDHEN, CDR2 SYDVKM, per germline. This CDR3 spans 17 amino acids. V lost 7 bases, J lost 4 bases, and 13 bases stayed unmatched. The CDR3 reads CASTTYPGTGGRETQYF. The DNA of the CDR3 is TGTGCCAGCACCACGTACCCGGGGACAGGGGGCCGAGAGACCCAGTACTTC.

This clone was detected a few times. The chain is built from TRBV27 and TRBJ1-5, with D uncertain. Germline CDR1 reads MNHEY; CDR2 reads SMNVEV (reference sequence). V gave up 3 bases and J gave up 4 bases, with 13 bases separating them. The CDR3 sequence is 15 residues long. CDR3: CASSFQRAANQPQHF. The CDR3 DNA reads TGTGCCAGCAGTTTCCAGCGGGCCGCTAATCAGCCCCAGCATTTT.

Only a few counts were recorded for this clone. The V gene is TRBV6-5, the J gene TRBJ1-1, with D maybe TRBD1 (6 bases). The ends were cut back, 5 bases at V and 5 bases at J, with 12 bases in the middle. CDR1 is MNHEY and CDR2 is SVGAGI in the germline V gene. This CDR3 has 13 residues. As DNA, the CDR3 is TGTGCCAGCAGTGCCCAGGGGCGGACTGAAGCTTTCTTT. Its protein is CASSAQGRTEAFF.